Listed below are T cell receptor beta chains from one sample, sequenced in a study of technical replicates of blood from a handful of donors. TCRdb keeps only in-frame clones here, not all; method: immunoSEQ multiplex PCR. The table has approximately 89,000 clones, 85% to 95% seen once; the top ten hold roughly 0.22%. Input material: T cells isolated from PBMCs. These receptor sequences come from a human donor in good health. The CDR3 runs from the conserved cysteine through the conserved F or W. D genes are given only for firm matches. Size is stated for part of the rows, as once, few or many counts, or as a class when the clone is expanded.

size	D	V	J	DNA	CDR3
-	-	TRBV5-5	TRBJ1-2	TGTGCCAGCAGCCCAGGGGTGGCGGTAGATAACTATGGCTACACCTTC	CASSPGVAVDNYGYTF
-	TRBD1	TRBV30	TRBJ2-7	TGTGCCTGGAAGCAGGGGGCGGTCTACGAGCAGTACTTC	CAWKQGAVYEQYF
-	TRBD2	TRBV27	TRBJ2-7	TGTGCCAGCAGTTTACCGGGACTAGGTTCCTACGAGCAGTACTTC	CASSLPGLGSYEQYF
-	TRBD1	TRBV7-8	TRBJ1-4	TGTGCCAGCAGCTACGGACAGGGGTCGGATGAAAAACTGTTTTTT	CASSYGQGSDEKLFF
many	-	TRBV6-5	TRBJ1-1	TGTGCCAGCAGCAGGGAAGGTACTGAAGCTTTCTTT	CASSREGTEAFF
-	-	TRBV5-6	TRBJ2-7	TGTGCCAGCAGCTTGGCCGGGAACTCCTACGAGCAGTACTTC	CASSLAGNSYEQYF
-	-	TRBV5-1	TRBJ2-5	TGCGCCAGCAGTTATGGAGCCCAAGAGACCCAGTACTTC	CASSYGAQETQYF
once	-	TRBV19	TRBJ2-3	TGTGCCAGTACCCCCAGGCCCACAGATACGCAGTATTTT	CASTPRPTDTQYF
-	TRBD1	TRBV27	TRBJ2-7	TGTGCCAGCAGTTTTCCGGGACAGGTCCACGAGCAGTACTTC	CASSFPGQVHEQYF
-	-	TRBV27	TRBJ2-1	TGTGCCAGCAGTTCCGACTACTACAATGAGCAGTTCTTC	CASSSDYYNEQFF
-	TRBD1	TRBV30	TRBJ1-6	TGTGCCTCATTTCCGGGACAGGGGAATTCACCCCTCCACTTT	CASFPGQGNSPLHF
once	-	TRBV5-5	TRBJ2-3	TGTGCCAGCGAGGGCCGCCCCACAGATACGCAGTATTTT	CASEGRPTDTQYF
-	TRBD1	TRBV19	TRBJ1-5	TGTGCCAGTAGTATCGGCAGGGGGTCAAATCAGCCCCAGCATTTT	CASSIGRGSNQPQHF
-	TRBD1	TRBV27	TRBJ2-7	TGTGCCAGCAGCCAGACAGGGTCTTTCTCCTACGAGCAGTACTTC	CASSQTGSFSYEQYF
once	TRBD2	TRBV7-9	TRBJ2-2	TGTGCCAGCAGCTTACTAGCGGAGAACACCGGGGAGCTGTTTTTT	CASSLLAENTGELFF
-	-	TRBV9	TRBJ1-2	TGTGCCAGCAGCCCCAGTGGGGGGGGATACTATGGCTACACCTTC	CASSPSGGGYYGYTF
-	-	TRBV4-1	TRBJ1-5	TGCGCCAGCAGCCAAGCTTTCAGCATCGGGAATCAGCCCCAGCATTTT	CASSQAFSIGNQPQHF
few	TRBD2	TRBV6-1	TRBJ2-7	TGTGCCAGCTTAGCGGGAGCCTACTACGAGCAGTACTTC	CASLAGAYYEQYF
once	TRBD1	TRBV11-3	TRBJ1-1	TGTGCCAGCACGTCACAGGGGGCGAAAACTGAAGCTTTCTTT	CASTSQGAKTEAFF
-	TRBD2	TRBV2	TRBJ2-5	TGTGCCAGCAGTGCTAGCGGTGATTCTGGGGAGACCCAGTACTTC	CASSASGDSGETQYF
few	TRBD2	TRBV9	TRBJ2-7	TGTGCCAGCAGCGTGGAACTAGCGGGAGGAAAGATCTCCTACGAGCAGTACTTC	CASSVELAGGKISYEQYF
-	TRBD1	TRBV13	TRBJ1-2	TGTGCCAGCAGCTTAGAACACCGGGACAGGGTCGTAGGCTACACCTTC	CASSLEHRDRVVGYTF
-	TRBD1	TRBV12-5	TRBJ2-3	TGTGCTAGTGGTTTGGTATTGGGACAGGGAGGGGTAGATACGCAGTATTTT	CASGLVLGQGGVDTQYF
-	-	TRBV18	TRBJ2-7	TGTGCCAGCTCCAAAGGGGGTTCCTACGAGCAGTACTTC	CASSKGGSYEQYF
-	-	TRBV2	TRBJ2-1	TGTGCCAGCAGTCCACAGGGCTATGAGCAGTTCTTC	CASSPQGYEQFF
-	TRBD2	TRBV2	TRBJ2-3	TGTGCCAGCTGCATGACTAGCGGGAGGTTGGATACGCAGTATTTT	CASCMTSGRLDTQYF
-	TRBD1	TRBV10-1	TRBJ1-1	TGCGCCAGCAGAGCCGAGACAGGGCTGGGTACTGAAGCTTTCTTT	CASRAETGLGTEAFF
-	-	TRBV7-6	TRBJ2-2	TGTGCCAGCAGTCCCAGGTTGTGGACAGCAAACACCGGGGAGCTGTTTTTT	CASSPRLWTANTGELFF
-	-	TRBV7-2	TRBJ1-1	TGTGCCAGCAGCCCTTCGCGGGGGATTTGGGATGTGAACACTGAAGCTTTCTTT	CASSPSRGIWDVNTEAFF
-	TRBD1	TRBV5-3	TRBJ1-5	TGTGCCAGAAGCTTACGGGTTGCAGGGGGCTGTAATCAGCCCCAGCATTTT	CARSLRVAGGCNQPQHF
-	-	TRBV11-2	TRBJ2-1	TGTGCCAGCAGCTTAGTTCCAGGTACCCCCAATGGGGGGGAGCAGTTCTTC	CASSLVPGTPNGGEQFF
-	TRBD2	TRBV7-9	TRBJ2-7	TGTGCCAGCAGCTTAGGGAATAGCGGGAAGTATTTCAACGAGCAGTACTTC	CASSLGNSGKYFNEQYF
-	-	TRBV7-6	TRBJ2-6	TGTGCCAGCAGCTTAGCGCTAAGTCCCAGGCCGAGCTCTGGGGCCAACGTCCTGACTTTC	CASSLALSPRPSSGANVLTF
-	TRBD1	TRBV19	TRBJ2-2	TGTGCCAGTGGGACAGGGCCGTCCGGGGAGCTGTTTTTT	CASGTGPSGELFF
few	-	TRBV18	TRBJ1-1	TGTGCCAGCTCACCGGAAGGGGCTGAAGCTTTCTTT	CASSPEGAEAFF
-	-	TRBV7-9	TRBJ2-7	TGTGCCAGCAGCCATCCACAGGGTAGGTCCTACGAGCAGTACTTC	CASSHPQGRSYEQYF
-	TRBD2	TRBV7-6	TRBJ2-5	TGTGCCAGCAGCTTAGGATCTAGCGGACAAGAGACCCAGTACTTC	CASSLGSSGQETQYF
few	-	TRBV6-5	TRBJ1-1	TGTGCCAGCAGTTCTGTGTTGAACACTGAAGCTTTCTTT	CASSSVLNTEAFF
-	TRBD1	TRBV9	TRBJ2-1	TGTGCCAGCACCCCACAGGGGGCGGACTACAATGAGCAGTTCTTC	CASTPQGADYNEQFF
-	-	TRBV7-8	TRBJ1-6	TGTGCCAGCAGCCGACTCCTCAGCTCCTATAATTCACCCCTCCACTTT	CASSRLLSSYNSPLHF
-	-	TRBV2	TRBJ1-4	TGTGCCAGCAGACAGACAGAAACTAATGAAAAACTGTTTTTT	CASRQTETNEKLFF
-	-	TRBV9	TRBJ2-3	TGTGCCAGCAGCGTAGGGCAGATCACAGATACGCAGTATTTT	CASSVGQITDTQYF
-	TRBD2	TRBV7-6	TRBJ2-7	TGTGCCAGCAGCCCGAGGACTAGCGGGGGACTAGACGAGCAGTACTTC	CASSPRTSGGLDEQYF
-	-	TRBV7-9	TRBJ2-7	TGTGCCAGCAGCTTGGAGGAGGCCTACGAGCAGTACTTC	CASSLEEAYEQYF
-	-	TRBV5-4	TRBJ2-7	TGTGCCAGCAGCCCCGCCCTTAGCGACGAGCAGTACTTC	CASSPALSDEQYF
-	-	TRBV6-6	TRBJ1-1	TGTGCCAGCAACCCAGGGAGGTTCTCTGAAGCTTTCTTT	CASNPGRFSEAFF
-	-	TRBV27	TRBJ1-2	TGTGCCAGCAGTTCCATCCTACAGGTCCCATTGTATGGCTACACCTTC	CASSSILQVPLYGYTF
-	-	TRBV7-2	TRBJ1-1	TGTGCCAGCAGCTTAAAGATGGGAGGGGGGTGGTACACTGAAGCTTTCTTT	CASSLKMGGGWYTEAFF
-	TRBD1	TRBV9	TRBJ1-2	TGTGCCAGCAGCGTAGAAACAGGGGGTTATGGCTACACCTTC	CASSVETGGYGYTF
-	TRBD1	TRBV19	TRBJ1-2	TGTGCCAGTAGTCCCAGATCGGACAGGGACGATGGCTACACCTTC	CASSPRSDRDDGYTF
-	-	TRBV5-1	TRBJ2-1	TGCGCCAGCAGCTTAATGACTAACGACAATGAGCAGTTCTTC	CASSLMTNDNEQFF
once	TRBD1	TRBV18	TRBJ2-7	TGTGCCAGCTCACCACTCGAGGACAGGGGGCTTTCCGAGCAGTACTTC	CASSPLEDRGLSEQYF